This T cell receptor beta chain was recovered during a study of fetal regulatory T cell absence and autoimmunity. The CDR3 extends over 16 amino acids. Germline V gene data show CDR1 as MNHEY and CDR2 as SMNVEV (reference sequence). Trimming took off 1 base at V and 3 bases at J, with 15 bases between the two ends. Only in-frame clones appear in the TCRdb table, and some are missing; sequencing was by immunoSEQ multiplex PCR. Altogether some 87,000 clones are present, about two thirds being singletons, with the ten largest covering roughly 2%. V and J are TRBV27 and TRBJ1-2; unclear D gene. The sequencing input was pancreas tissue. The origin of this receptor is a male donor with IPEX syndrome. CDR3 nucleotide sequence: TGTGCCAGCAGTTTATGGCCGGGGAGAAGGGACTATGGCTACACCTTC. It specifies CASSLWPGRRDYGYTF.